This is a list of T cell receptor beta chains from one sample in a study of shared clonotypes between healthy human individuals. The assay was immunoSEQ multiplex PCR, and TCRdb's table has in-frame clones only and misses some. The table shows approximately 2.5 million clones, with 80% to 95% occurring only once. The sample consisted of naive CD4+ T cells from PBMCs. These TCRs come from a man younger than 35 in good health. Some clones in this sample may be carry-over from other donors' samples. The CDR3 runs from the conserved cysteine through the conserved F or W. The order of the fields is V gene, J gene, clone size, D gene, CDR3 DNA, CDR3 protein. The D gene is left open where the match is weak. Size values are once, few and many counts, or a class for expanded clones, and some rows have none.

>TRBV5-1|TRBJ2-7|NA|NA
TGCGCCAGCAGCTTGGGTGGGGGCGCGGACGAGCAGTACTTC
CASSLGGGADEQYF
>TRBV25-1|TRBJ2-7|NA|NA
TGTGCCAGCAGTGATCCGACACGAGAATCGTACGAGCAGTACTTC
CASSDPTRESYEQYF
>TRBV10-3|TRBJ2-1|NA|NA
TGTGCCCCCGGGCGGGTCACTTACAATGAGCAGTTCTTC
CAPGRVTYNEQFF
>TRBV5-1|TRBJ2-4|NA|NA
TGCGCCAGCAGCTTGGTAACCGGGACAAGTAACATTCAGTACTTC
CASSLVTGTSNIQYF
>TRBV28|TRBJ2-7|NA|NA
TGTGCCAGCAGTCTTATGGTGGGGGCGGCCTACGAGCAGTACTTC
CASSLMVGAAYEQYF
>TRBV10-3|TRBJ2-3|NA|TRBD2
TGTGCCATCAGTGAAGGGCTAGCGGGAGGGCCCGGGACAGATACGCAGTATTTT
CAISEGLAGGPGTDTQYF
>TRBV18|TRBJ1-3|NA|NA
TGTGCCAGCTCACCGGTTATCGTCTTAACTGGAAACACCATATATTTT
CASSPVIVLTGNTIYF
>TRBV7-3|TRBJ1-2|NA|TRBD1
TGTGCCAGCAGCCGAACGGGGACAGGGGATGGCTACACCTTC
CASSRTGTGDGYTF
>TRBV6-1|TRBJ1-1|NA|NA
TGTGCCAGCAGACGGACAACAATGAACACTGAAGCTTTCTTT
CASRRTTMNTEAFF
>TRBV14|TRBJ2-3|NA|TRBD1
TGTGCCAGCAGCCAAGACCTACCGGGACAGGGGAGCTCAGATACGCAGTATTTT
CASSQDLPGQGSSDTQYF
>TRBV5-1|TRBJ2-5|NA|TRBD1
TGCGCCAGCAGCTTGGCCCGGCAGGGGGCGGCCCAAGAGACCCAGTACTTC
CASSLARQGAAQETQYF
>TRBV7-3|TRBJ2-2|NA|NA
TGTGCCAGCAGCTTATACCCCCCCGGGGAGCTGTTTTTT
CASSLYPPGELFF
>TRBV7-9|TRBJ1-1|NA|NA
TGTGCCAGCAGCCAAGGGCCCCGGGGCACTGAAGCTTTCTTT
CASSQGPRGTEAFF
>TRBV18|TRBJ2-7|NA|TRBD1
TGTGCCAGCTCACCACAGGGACAGGGCTTCGAGCAGTACTTC
CASSPQGQGFEQYF
>TRBV2|TRBJ2-2|NA|TRBD1
TGTGCCAGTTATCTACAGGGGGCTGACGGGGAGCTGTTTTTT
CASYLQGADGELFF
>TRBV9|TRBJ2-3|NA|NA
TGTGCCAGCAGCGTAGCTCAGGGGTCTTGGTCCACAGATACGCAGTATTTT
CASSVAQGSWSTDTQYF
>TRBV7-3|TRBJ1-5|NA|NA
TGTGCCAGCAGCTTAACGGGCGGGGAGCCCCAGCATTTT
CASSLTGGEPQHF
>TRBV29-1|TRBJ1-5|NA|TRBD1
TGCAGGAATGACAGGGAAAGGGATTTTTATAGCAATCAGCCCCAGCATTTT
CRNDRERDFYSNQPQHF
>TRBV9|TRBJ2-5|NA|TRBD1
TGTGCCAGCAGCGCGGCGGACAGGGGCTGGGAGACCCAGTACTTC
CASSAADRGWETQYF
>TRBV6-1|TRBJ1-4|NA|NA
TGTGCCAGCCAGGAGGGAGGGGGTGCAAGGGAAAAACTGTTTTTT
CASQEGGGAREKLFF
>TRBV5-5|TRBJ2-5|NA|NA
TGTGCCAGCAGCTTGACACCTCAAGAGACCCAGTACTTC
CASSLTPQETQYF
>TRBV5-5|TRBJ2-3|NA|TRBD2
TGTGCCAGCAGCTTGGGAGTAGCGGGGTTCACAGATACGCAGTATTTT
CASSLGVAGFTDTQYF
>TRBV28|TRBJ1-1|few|TRBD1
TGTGCCAGCAGTACAGGGGGCACTGAAGCTTTCTTT
CASSTGGTEAFF
>TRBV5-6|TRBJ2-5|few|NA
TGTGCCAGCAGCTTGCCAGGGCAAGAGACCCAGTACTTC
CASSLPGQETQYF
>TRBV5-4|TRBJ1-4|NA|NA
TGTGCCAGCAGCTTCGAAAGTGAAAAACTGTTTTTT
CASSFESEKLFF
>TRBV4-1|TRBJ1-2|NA|NA
TGCGCCAGCAGCCAAGACAGGGTAGAAGGCGGCTACACCTTC
CASSQDRVEGGYTF
>TRBV7-2|TRBJ1-2|NA|NA
TGTGCCAGCAGCCCAATGGGGGTGGGGCTTCATGGCTACACCTTC
CASSPMGVGLHGYTF
>TRBV20-1|TRBJ2-3|NA|NA
TGCAGTGCTTCAGTCACAGATACGCAGTATTTT
CSASVTDTQYF
>TRBV28|TRBJ2-3|NA|TRBD2
TGTGCCACCTCGGGCGGGAGGACACACACTCAGTGGCAGTATTTT
CATSGGRTHTQWQYF
>TRBV4-1|TRBJ2-5|NA|TRBD1
TGCGCCAGCAGCTTGACAGGGGGTGAAGAGACCCAGTACTTC
CASSLTGGEETQYF
>TRBV11-3|TRBJ2-3|NA|NA
TGTGCCAGCAGTCAAACAGGGATCACAGATACGCAGTATTTT
CASSQTGITDTQYF
>TRBV28|TRBJ2-1|NA|NA
TGTGCCAGCAGTACCCCGGGACCGAGCTTTATTGAGCAGTTCTTC
CASSTPGPSFIEQFF
>TRBV27|TRBJ2-3|NA|NA
TGTGCCACCATGGATGCTTTAAGCACAGATACGCAGTATTTT
CATMDALSTDTQYF
>TRBV11-2|TRBJ1-1|once|TRBD1
TGTGCCAGCAGCTTAGGGACAGGGGTAATGAACACTGAAGCTTTCTTT
CASSLGTGVMNTEAFF
>TRBV15|TRBJ2-1|NA|TRBD1
TGTGCCACCAGTAATCGGGACAGGGGGCAGGATGAGCAGTTCTTC
CATSNRDRGQDEQFF
>TRBV5-4|TRBJ1-1|NA|TRBD1
TGTGCCAGCAGCTGGGGACAGATAAATCTAGGGACTGAAGCTTTCTTT
CASSWGQINLGTEAFF
>TRBV5-1|TRBJ2-7|NA|NA
TGCGCCAGCAGCCTCGGGACGTACCCCTACGAGCAGTACTTC
CASSLGTYPYEQYF
>TRBV2|TRBJ1-1|NA|TRBD1
TGTGCCAGCAGTCCGAGGACAGGGGGCGGCACTGAAGCTTTCTTT
CASSPRTGGGTEAFF
>TRBV2|TRBJ2-1|NA|NA
TGTGCCAGCAGCCCCTTGAATGAGCAGTTCTTC
CASSPLNEQFF
>TRBV9|TRBJ2-3|NA|TRBD2
TGTGCCAGCAGCTCAACTAGCGGGAGGGCCGAGTATTTT
CASSSTSGRAEYF
>TRBV7-7|TRBJ2-1|NA|TRBD2
TGTGCCAGCAGCTCTGTAGCGGGAGGGAGTAATGAGCAGTTCTTC
CASSSVAGGSNEQFF
>TRBV27|TRBJ2-1|NA|NA
TGTGCCAGCAAGCGGATCAATGAGCAGTTCTTC
CASKRINEQFF
>TRBV9|TRBJ2-7|NA|TRBD2
TGTGCCAGCAGCCCGGGGACTAGCGGGAGGGCAACCTACTACGAGCAGTACTTC
CASSPGTSGRATYYEQYF
>TRBV7-9|TRBJ1-1|few|NA
TGTGCCAGCAGCTTGGGGAGGACTGAAGCTTTCTTT
CASSLGRTEAFF
>TRBV11-2|TRBJ2-7|NA|NA
TGTGCCAGCAGCTTGGGGCTTTACGAGCAGTACTTC
CASSLGLYEQYF
>TRBV4-1|TRBJ2-5|NA|TRBD2
TGCGCCAGCAGCCAACTCGGACTAGCGGTAACTGTCGCGGAGACCCAGTACTTC
CASSQLGLAVTVAETQYF
>TRBV2|TRBJ1-1|NA|NA
TGTGCCAGCAGTAAAAACTATGAAGCTTTCTTT
CASSKNYEAFF